These 18 T cell receptor beta chains share one sample of origin, sequenced in a study of blood T cell repertoires in COVID-19. Profiled with immunoSEQ multiplex PCR; TCRdb holds only in-frame clones, not every one. The sample holds approximately 250,000 clones, 84% seen once. Specimen: PBMCs or T cells enriched from blood (not recorded which). The receptors here all came from a man aged 25 to 40 with acute COVID-19.

The V and J genes are TRBV14 and TRBJ2-3; TRBD2 might be the D (5 bases). The V and J ends lost 1 base and 0 bases respectively, with 11 bases between them. CDR1 SGHDN and CDR2 FVKESK come from the germline V gene. CDR3 length equals 16 residues. CDR3: CASSQVVGGSTDTQYF. CDR3 sequence (DNA): TGTGCCAGCAGCCAAGTAGTTGGCGGGAGCACAGATACGCAGTATTTT.

The gene calls are TRBV6-4 and TRBJ2-2; 10 bases match TRBD2. Germline CDR1 reads MRHNA; CDR2 reads SNTAGT. With V trimmed by 0 bases and J by 3 bases, 10 bases remained unmatched. The CDR3 spans 19 residues. The DNA of the CDR3 is TGTGCCAGCAGTGACTCGACCCTAGCGGGAGTTGGGGACACCGGGGAGCTGTTTTTT. The encoded protein is CASSDSTLAGVGDTGELFF.

Remarks on this clone: One end of the junction is discordant with germline, which a read error may explain. The chain couples TRBV6-5 to TRBJ1-1, with a weak D call TRBD1 (5 bases). The CDR3 is 14 residues long. CDR1 MNHEY and CDR2 SVGAGI come from the germline V gene. The CDR3 sequence is CVSRTRGGPTKSFF. The CDR3 nucleotides are TGTGTCAGCAGAACAAGGGGCGGACCAACCAAATCTTTCTTT.

As DNA, the CDR3 is TGTGCCAGCAGCCGAGCACGACATTCCACCCCTGAAGCTTTCTTT. Residues: CASSRARHSTPEAFF. J is TRBJ1-1 and V is TRBV3-1 (or the pseudogene TRBV3-2); no reliable D call. Germline loops: CDR1 LGHDT, CDR2 YNNKEL (reference sequence). Trimming shortened V by 4 bases and J by 6 bases, and 18 bases separated the two germline ends. The CDR3 extends over 15 amino acids.

The chain uses TRBV27 and TRBJ1-5, with 11 bases aligning to TRBD1. The germline V gene encodes CDR1 MNHEY and CDR2 SMNVEV (reference sequence). CDR3 size: 14 residues. J gave up 11 bases and V 5 bases, and 8 bases lay outside the gene matches. The CDR3 loop reads CASSHGTGGVAQHF. CDR3 DNA sequence: TGTGCCAGCAGTCATGGGACAGGGGGGGTGGCCCAGCATTTT.

The chain carries TRBV3-1 (or the pseudogene TRBV3-2) and TRBJ2-1, with D unclear. The CDR3 has 15 residues. The V and J ends lost 10 bases and 0 bases respectively, with 16 bases between them. Germline CDR1 and CDR2: LGHDT and YNNKEL (reference sequence). The CDR3 DNA sequence: TGTGCCACCGCACGATCCCTGAGCTCCTACAATGAGCAGTTCTTC. It yields the protein CATARSLSSYNEQFF.

The chain couples TRBV14 to TRBJ2-5, with TRBD2 identical over 8 bases. V was pared by 4 bases and J by 6 bases, with 10 bases of the junction left unmatched. Germline V CDR1 and CDR2: SGHDN, FVKESK. This CDR3 spans 15 amino acids. The CDR3 nucleotides read TGTGCCAGCAGCCTTGGCCTAGCGGGTTCCAAGACCCAGTACTTC. It yields the protein CASSLGLAGSKTQYF.

This clone was observed once. The genes are TRBV6-5 and TRBJ2-7; 8 bases fit TRBD1. Losses at the gene ends were 6 bases for V and 6 bases for J; bases not matched to a gene: 10. The V gene's germline CDR1 is MNHEY and CDR2 SVGAGI. The CDR3 consists of 14 residues. The DNA for the CDR3 is TGTGCCAGCAGAAGCCCGACAGGGGTGGGCGAGCAGTACGTC. Protein product: CASRSPTGVGEQYV.

This clone was detected only a few times. The sample carries other DNA sequences with the same CDR3. V is TRBV24-1 and J is TRBJ1-1, with D uncertain. Trimming removed 4 bases at V and 1 base at J, with 3 bases between. Germline loops: CDR1 KGHDR, CDR2 SFDVKD. The CDR3 is 12 residues long. Here the CDR3 reads CATSDSNTEAFF. The DNA of the CDR3 is TGTGCCACCAGTGACTCGAACACTGAAGCTTTCTTT.

Here the CDR3 DNA reads TGCGTCACCGCGGCGAGCACTGAAGCTTTCTTT. Translation gives CVTAASTEAFF. The V and J genes are TRBV10-2 and TRBJ1-1; D gene uncertain. CDR1 is WSHSY, CDR2 SAAADI, per germline. The CDR3 spans 11 residues.

The chain combines TRBV29-1 with TRBJ2-1; tentative D call: TRBD2 (6 bases). Trimming shortened V by 4 bases and J by 7 bases, and 17 bases separated the two germline ends. This CDR3 has 14 amino acids. Germline V lookup: CDR1 SQVTM, CDR2 ANQGSEA. The CDR3 bases are TGCAGCGTTGCCCCTGCGGGGCCTACAAATGAGCAGTTCTTC. Its translation: CSVAPAGPTNEQFF.

The gene calls are TRBV11-2 and TRBJ2-2; 8 bases agree with TRBD1. V trimming: 7 bases; J trimming: 4 bases; junction bases outside the gene matches: 5. Germline V gene lookup returns CDR1 SGHAT and CDR2 FQNNGV. CDR3 size: 14 residues. The CDR3 loop reads CASTSQGATGELFF. The CDR3 DNA reads TGTGCCAGCACCTCTCAGGGGGCCACCGGGGAGCTGTTTTTT. Drawing the rest from reference TRBV11-2 and TRBJ2-2, the complete variable domain is EAGVAQSPRYKIIEKRQSVAFWCNPISGHATLYWYQQILGQGPKLLIQFQNNGVVDDSQLPKDRFSAERLKGVDSTLKIQPAKLEDSAVYLCASTSQGATGELFFGEGSRLTVL.

The chain is built from TRBV5-4 and TRBJ2-1, with a possible D match to TRBD2 (5 bases). Trimming took 4 bases from V and 1 from J, leaving 15 bases between them. The CDR3 totals 16 residues. Germline V gene sequence: CDR1 SGHNT, CDR2 YYREEE (reference sequence). The CDR3: CASSRNLAVSYNEQFF. In nucleotides, the CDR3 is TGTGCCAGCAGCCGCAACCTAGCTGTATCCTACAATGAGCAGTTCTTC.

The rearrangement links TRBV29-1 to TRBJ1-5; tentative D call: TRBD1 (6 bases). Trimming cost V 2 bases and J 8 bases, with 10 bases left between them. CDR1 and CDR2 (germline): SQVTM, ANQGSEA. This CDR3 has 12 amino acids. The CDR3 here is CSVERGGEPQHF. DNA of the CDR3: TGCAGCGTTGAAAGGGGGGGTGAGCCCCAGCATTTT.

The chain joins TRBV5-1 to TRBJ1-1; perhaps TRBD1 as D (6 bases). Per the germline V gene, CDR1 is SGHRS and CDR2 is YFSETQ. CDR3 length: 14 residues. V was clipped by 5 bases and J by 1 base, with 12 bases between them. The CDR3 region is CASRGAARNTEAFF. The CDR3 nucleotides read TGCGCCAGCAGGGGGGCCGCGCGGAACACTGAAGCTTTCTTT.

This rearrangement joins TRBV24-1 to TRBJ2-1, with D perhaps TRBD1 (6 bases). The CDR3 is made up of 13 amino acids. The germline CDR1 and CDR2 sequences are KGHDR and SFDVKD. Trimming pared 5 bases from V and 5 bases from J, leaving 9 bases between. DNA of the CDR3: TGTGCCACCAGTGGGGGACATCACAATGAGCAGTTCTTC. It encodes CATSGGHHNEQFF.

This chain uses TRBV7-2 with TRBJ1-5; 7 nucleotides agree with TRBD1. Germline-derived CDR1 and CDR2 are SGHTA and FQGNSA. The CDR3 sequence is 14 residues long. After removal of 5 bases from V and 7 bases from J, the junction contained 8 bases not matched to a gene. CDR3 nucleotides: TGTGCCAGCAGCGATGGACAGGCCGCCCAGCCCCAGCATTTT. The encoded protein is CASSDGQAAQPQHF. The full variable domain, rest sourced from reference TRBV7-2 and TRBJ1-5, is GAGVSQSPSNKVTEKGKDVELRCDPISGHTALYWYRQSLGQGLEFLIYFQGNSAPDKSGLPSDRFSAERTGGSVSTLTIQRTQQEDSAVYLCASSDGQAAQPQHFGDGTRLSIL.

The genes are TRBV18 and TRBJ2-3; 7 bases agree with TRBD2. Per germline, CDR1 KGHSH and CDR2 LQKENI. This CDR3 has 13 amino acids. V shed 1 base, J shed 5 bases, and the junction held 0 bases outside the gene matches. The CDR3: CASSPRGGDTQYF. The CDR3 region has the DNA TGTGCCAGCTCACCACGGGGGGGAGATACGCAGTATTTT.